Each of the 3 T cell receptor beta chains below was sequenced from the same sample in a study of blood T cell repertoires in COVID-19. Here immunoSEQ multiplex PCR was the method, and the copy in TCRdb shows in-frame clones only, minus some. The sample includes 140,000 to 150,000 clones, about nine tenths of them seen just once. Input material: PBMCs or T cells enriched from blood (not recorded which). These receptors all stem from a man aged 50-59 years who had recovered from COVID-19.

The V call is TRBV3-1 (or the pseudogene TRBV3-2), the J call TRBJ1-6, with D perhaps TRBD1 (5 bases). The length of the CDR3 is 16 residues. V lost 0 bases to trimming and J lost 7 bases, with 13 bases between them. Germline V gene sequence: CDR1 LGHDT, CDR2 YNNKEL (reference sequence). DNA for the CDR3: TGTGCCAGCAGCCAAGAGGTAAAGGACAACAATTCACCCCTCCACTTT. Its protein is CASSQEVKDNNSPLHF.

The CDR3 is CASSSRTSGGYTGELFF. CDR3 nucleotides: TGTGCCAGCAGCTCTCGGACTAGCGGGGGTTACACCGGGGAGCTGTTTTTT. The chain carries TRBV14 and TRBJ2-2, with 13 bases fitting TRBD2. The CDR3 spans 17 residues. The germline gives CDR1 SGHDN, CDR2 FVKESK. V lost 5 bases and J lost 3; bases outside the gene matches: 6.

The rearrangement uses TRBV28 and TRBJ1-3; maybe TRBD1 (5 bases). Trimming took off 3 bases at V and 8 bases at J, with 17 bases between the two ends. The CDR3 runs 15 residues. Per the germline V gene, CDR1 is MDHEN and CDR2 is SYDVKM. The CDR3 region is CASSFAAAGGDTIYF. The CDR3 bases are TGTGCCAGCAGTTTTGCGGCGGCCGGGGGAGACACCATATATTTT.